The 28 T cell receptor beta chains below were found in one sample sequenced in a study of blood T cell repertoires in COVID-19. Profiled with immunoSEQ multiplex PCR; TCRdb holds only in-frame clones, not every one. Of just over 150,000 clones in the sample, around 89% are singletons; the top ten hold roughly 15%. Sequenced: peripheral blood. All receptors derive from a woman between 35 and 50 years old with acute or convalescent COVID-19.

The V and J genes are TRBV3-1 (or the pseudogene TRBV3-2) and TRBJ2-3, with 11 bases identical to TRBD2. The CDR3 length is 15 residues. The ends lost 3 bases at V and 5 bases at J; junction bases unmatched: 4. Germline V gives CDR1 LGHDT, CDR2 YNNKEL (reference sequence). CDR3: CASSQLAGGGDTQYF. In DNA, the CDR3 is TGTGCCAGCAGCCAGCTAGCGGGAGGTGGAGATACGCAGTATTTT.

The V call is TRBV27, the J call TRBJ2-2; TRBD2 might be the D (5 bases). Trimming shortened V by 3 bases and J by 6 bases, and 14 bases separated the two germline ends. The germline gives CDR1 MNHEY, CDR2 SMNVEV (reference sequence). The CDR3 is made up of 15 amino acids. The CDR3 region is CASSFSTAGAGELFF. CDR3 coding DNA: TGTGCCAGCAGTTTTTCAACGGCCGGGGCCGGGGAGCTGTTTTTT.

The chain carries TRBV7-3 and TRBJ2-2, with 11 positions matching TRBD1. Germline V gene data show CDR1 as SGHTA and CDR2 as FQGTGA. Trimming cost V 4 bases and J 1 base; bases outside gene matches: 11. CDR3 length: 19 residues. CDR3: CASSSLLGQGALNTGELFF. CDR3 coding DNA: TGTGCCAGCAGCTCCCTCCTTGGACAGGGGGCCCTGAACACCGGGGAGCTGTTTTTT.

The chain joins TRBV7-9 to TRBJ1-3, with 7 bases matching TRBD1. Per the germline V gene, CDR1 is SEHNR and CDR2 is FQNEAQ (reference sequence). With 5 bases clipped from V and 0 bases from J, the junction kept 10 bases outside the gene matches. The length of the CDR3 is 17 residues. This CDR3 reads CASSPEPGQVSGNTIYF. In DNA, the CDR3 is TGTGCCAGCAGCCCCGAGCCCGGACAGGTCTCTGGAAACACCATATATTTT.

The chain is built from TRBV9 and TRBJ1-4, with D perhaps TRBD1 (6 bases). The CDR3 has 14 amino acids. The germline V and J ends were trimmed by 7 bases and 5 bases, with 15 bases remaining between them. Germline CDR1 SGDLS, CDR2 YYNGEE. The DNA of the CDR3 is TGTGCCAGCGGTTCACAGGGTTCGAATGAAAAACTGTTTTTT. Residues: CASGSQGSNEKLFF.

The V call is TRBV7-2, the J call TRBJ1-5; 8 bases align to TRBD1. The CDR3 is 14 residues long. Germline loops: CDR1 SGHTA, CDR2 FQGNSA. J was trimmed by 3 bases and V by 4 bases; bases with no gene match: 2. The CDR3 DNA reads TGTGCCAGCAGCTGGACAGGGATCAATCAGCCCCAGCATTTT. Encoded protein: CASSWTGINQPQHF. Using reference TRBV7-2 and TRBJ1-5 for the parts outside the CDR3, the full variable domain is GAGVSQSPSNKVTEKGKDVELRCDPISGHTALYWYRQSLGQGLEFLIYFQGNSAPDKSGLPSDRFSAERTGGSVSTLTIQRTQQEDSAVYLCASSWTGINQPQHFGDGTRLSIL.

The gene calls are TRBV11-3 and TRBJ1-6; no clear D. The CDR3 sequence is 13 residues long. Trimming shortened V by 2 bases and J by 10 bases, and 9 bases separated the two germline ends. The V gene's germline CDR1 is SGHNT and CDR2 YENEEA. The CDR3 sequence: CASSLLHGSPLHF. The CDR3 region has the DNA TGTGCCAGCAGCTTACTTCACGGGTCACCCCTCCACTTT.

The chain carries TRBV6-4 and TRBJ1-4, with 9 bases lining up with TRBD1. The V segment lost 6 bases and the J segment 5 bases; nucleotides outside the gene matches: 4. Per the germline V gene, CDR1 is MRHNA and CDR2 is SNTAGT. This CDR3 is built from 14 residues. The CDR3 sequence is CASRRTGVNEKLFF. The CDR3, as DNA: TGTGCCAGCAGGAGGACAGGGGTGAATGAAAAACTGTTTTTT.

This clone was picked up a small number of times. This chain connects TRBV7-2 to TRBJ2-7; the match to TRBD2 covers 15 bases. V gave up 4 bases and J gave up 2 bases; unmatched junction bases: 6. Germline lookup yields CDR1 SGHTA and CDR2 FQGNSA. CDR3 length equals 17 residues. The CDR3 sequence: CASSSSGLAGGAYEQYF. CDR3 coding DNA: TGTGCCAGCAGCTCCTCGGGACTAGCGGGGGGAGCCTACGAGCAGTACTTC.

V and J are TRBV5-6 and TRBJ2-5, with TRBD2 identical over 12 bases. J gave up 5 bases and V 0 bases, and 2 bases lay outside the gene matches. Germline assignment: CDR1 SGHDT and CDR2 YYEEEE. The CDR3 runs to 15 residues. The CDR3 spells CASSLELAGGETQYF. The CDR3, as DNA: TGTGCCAGCAGCTTGGAACTAGCGGGAGGTGAGACCCAGTACTTC.

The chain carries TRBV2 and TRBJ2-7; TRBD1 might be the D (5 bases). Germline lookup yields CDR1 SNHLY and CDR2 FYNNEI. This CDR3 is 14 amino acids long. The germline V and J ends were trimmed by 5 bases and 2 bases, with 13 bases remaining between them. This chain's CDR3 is CASSPTTATYEQYF. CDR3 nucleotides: TGTGCCAGCAGTCCTACGACAGCGACCTACGAGCAGTACTTC.

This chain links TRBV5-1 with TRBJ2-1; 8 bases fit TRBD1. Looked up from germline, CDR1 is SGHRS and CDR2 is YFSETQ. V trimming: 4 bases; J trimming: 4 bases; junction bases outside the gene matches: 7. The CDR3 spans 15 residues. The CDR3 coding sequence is TGCGCCAGCAGCGACCAGGGGGCTAGGTACAATGAGCAGTTCTTC. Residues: CASSDQGARYNEQFF.

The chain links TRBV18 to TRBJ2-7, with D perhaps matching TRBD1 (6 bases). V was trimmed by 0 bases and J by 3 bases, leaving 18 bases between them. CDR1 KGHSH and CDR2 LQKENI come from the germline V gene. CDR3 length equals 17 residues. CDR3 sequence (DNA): TGTGCCAGCTCACCACCGGGAACAGGGAAGAGACTCTACGAGCAGTACTTC. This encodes CASSPPGTGKRLYEQYF.

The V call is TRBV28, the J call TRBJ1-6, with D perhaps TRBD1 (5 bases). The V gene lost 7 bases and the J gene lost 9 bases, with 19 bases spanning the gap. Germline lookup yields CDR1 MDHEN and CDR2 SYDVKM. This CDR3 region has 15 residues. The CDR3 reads CASMTGAAGGSPLHF. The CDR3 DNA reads TGTGCCAGCATGACTGGGGCGGCGGGGGGTTCACCCCTCCACTTT.

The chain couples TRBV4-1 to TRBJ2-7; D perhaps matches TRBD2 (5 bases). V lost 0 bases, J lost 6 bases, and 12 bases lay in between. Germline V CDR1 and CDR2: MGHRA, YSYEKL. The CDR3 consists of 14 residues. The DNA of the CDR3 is TGCGCCAGCAGCCAAGAAGGTAGAGGGTCCGAGCAGTACTTC. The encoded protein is CASSQEGRGSEQYF.

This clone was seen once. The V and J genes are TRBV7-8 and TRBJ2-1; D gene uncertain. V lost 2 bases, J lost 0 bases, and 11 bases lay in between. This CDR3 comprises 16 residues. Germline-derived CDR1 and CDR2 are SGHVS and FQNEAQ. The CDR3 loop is CASSLLSKFSYNEQFF. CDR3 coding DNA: TGTGCCAGCAGCTTACTCAGTAAATTCTCCTACAATGAGCAGTTCTTC.

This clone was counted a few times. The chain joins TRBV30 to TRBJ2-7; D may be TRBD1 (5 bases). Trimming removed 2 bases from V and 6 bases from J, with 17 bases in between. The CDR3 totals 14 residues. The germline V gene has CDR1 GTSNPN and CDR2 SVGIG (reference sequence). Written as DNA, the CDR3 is TGTGCCTGGAGTTTAGGACAAGGGGTTCGCGAGCAGTACTTC. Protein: CAWSLGQGVREQYF.

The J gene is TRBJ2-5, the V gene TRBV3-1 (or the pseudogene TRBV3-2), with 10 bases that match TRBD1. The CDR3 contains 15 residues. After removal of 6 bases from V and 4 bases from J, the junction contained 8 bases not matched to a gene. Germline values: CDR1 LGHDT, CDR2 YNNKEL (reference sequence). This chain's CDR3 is CASRRGQGVLETQYF. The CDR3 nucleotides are TGTGCCAGCAGGCGAGGACAGGGGGTGTTAGAGACCCAGTACTTC.

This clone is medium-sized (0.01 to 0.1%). The CDR3 is CASTPPGGEETQYF. CDR3 nucleotide sequence: TGTGCCAGCACCCCCCCCGGGGGTGAGGAGACCCAGTACTTC. The chain joins TRBV7-9 to TRBJ2-5, with D possibly being TRBD2 (6 bases). With 7 bases removed from V and 5 bases from J, the gap between germline ends came to 17 bases. Germline V gives CDR1 SEHNR, CDR2 FQNEAQ (reference sequence). The CDR3 length is 14 residues.

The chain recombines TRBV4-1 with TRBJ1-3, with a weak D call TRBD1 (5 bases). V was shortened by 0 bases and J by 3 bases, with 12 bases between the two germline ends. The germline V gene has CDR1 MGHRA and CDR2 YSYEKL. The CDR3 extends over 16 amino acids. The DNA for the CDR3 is TGCGCCAGCAGCCAAGATGTCCAGGGATTTGGAAACACCATATATTTT. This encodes CASSQDVQGFGNTIYF.

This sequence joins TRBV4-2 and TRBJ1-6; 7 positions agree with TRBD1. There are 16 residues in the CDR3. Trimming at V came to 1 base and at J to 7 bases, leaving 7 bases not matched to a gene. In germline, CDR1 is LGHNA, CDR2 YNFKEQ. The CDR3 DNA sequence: TGTGCCAGCAGCCAAGGACAGGGAGTCCCCAATTCACCCCTCCACTTT. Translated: CASSQGQGVPNSPLHF.

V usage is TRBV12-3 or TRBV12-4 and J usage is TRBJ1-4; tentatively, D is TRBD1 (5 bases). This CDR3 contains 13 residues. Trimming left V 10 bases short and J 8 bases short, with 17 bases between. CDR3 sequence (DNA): TGTGCCACAAGTAAGGGGTTTGAGGAAAAACTGTTTTTT. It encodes CATSKGFEEKLFF.

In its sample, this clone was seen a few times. The CDR3 loop reads CASSSTGTPNTEAFF. CDR3 sequence (DNA): TGTGCCAGTAGTAGTACCGGGACACCGAACACTGAAGCTTTCTTT. The chain couples TRBV19 to TRBJ1-1; D is possibly TRBD1 (6 bases). The germline CDR1 and CDR2 sequences are LNHDA and SQIVND (reference sequence). This CDR3 spans 15 amino acids. Trimming removed 4 bases at V and 1 base at J, with 13 bases between.

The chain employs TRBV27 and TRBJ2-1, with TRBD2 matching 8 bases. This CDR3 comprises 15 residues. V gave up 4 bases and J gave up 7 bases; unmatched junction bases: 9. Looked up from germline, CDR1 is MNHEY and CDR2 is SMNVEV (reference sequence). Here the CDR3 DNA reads TGTGCCAGCAGTTATGGGGGGACTAGTACGAATGAGCAGTTCTTC. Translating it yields CASSYGGTSTNEQFF.

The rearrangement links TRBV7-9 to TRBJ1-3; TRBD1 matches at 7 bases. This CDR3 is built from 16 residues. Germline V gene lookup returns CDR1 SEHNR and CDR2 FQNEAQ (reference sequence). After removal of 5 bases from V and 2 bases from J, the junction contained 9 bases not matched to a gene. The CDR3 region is CASSLNRGGAGNTIYF. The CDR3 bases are TGTGCCAGCAGCCTGAACAGGGGAGGCGCTGGAAACACCATATATTTT.

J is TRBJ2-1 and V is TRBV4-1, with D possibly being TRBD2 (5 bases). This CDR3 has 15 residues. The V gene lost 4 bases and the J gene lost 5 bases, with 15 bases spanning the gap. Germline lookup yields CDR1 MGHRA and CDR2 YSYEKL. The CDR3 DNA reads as TGCGCCAGCAGCCGAGGCAGCGGAGTGAACAATGAGCAGTTCTTC. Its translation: CASSRGSGVNNEQFF.

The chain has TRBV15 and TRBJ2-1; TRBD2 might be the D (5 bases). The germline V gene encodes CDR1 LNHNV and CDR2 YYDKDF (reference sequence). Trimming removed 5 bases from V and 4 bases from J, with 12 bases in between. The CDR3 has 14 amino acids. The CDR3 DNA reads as TGTGCCACCAGCCGGGGAGTGAGTTACAATGAGCAGTTCTTC. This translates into CATSRGVSYNEQFF.

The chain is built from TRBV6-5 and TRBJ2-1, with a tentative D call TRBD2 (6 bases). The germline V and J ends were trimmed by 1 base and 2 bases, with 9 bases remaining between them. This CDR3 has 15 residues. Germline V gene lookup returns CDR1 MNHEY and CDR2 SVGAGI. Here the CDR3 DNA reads TGTGCCAGCAGTTACTTCGGGAGCACCTACAATGAGCAGTTCTTC. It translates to CASSYFGSTYNEQFF.